A selection of T cell receptor beta chains follows, all from one sample in a study of T cells in Graves' hyperthyroidism and ophthalmopathy. In TCRdb, the multiplex PCR reads were re-called with MiXCR into one record per CDR3 protein. Found here are 500,000 to 650,000 distinct CDR3 sequences, 14% of them singletons; the top ten hold around 12%. The sequencing sample was made of blood. Receptors were obtained from a woman aged 45-65 years with Graves' ophthalmopathy. The CDR3 runs from the conserved cysteine through the conserved F or W. The D gene is left open where the match is weak. Size values are once, few and many counts, or a class for expanded clones, and some rows have none.

V: TRBV2; size: many; D: TRBD1; length: 15; J: TRBJ1-2; CDR3: CASSDTGGANYGYTF; DNA: TGTGCCAGCAGTGACACAGGGGGAGCTAACTATGGCTACACCTTC
V: TRBV2; size: many; D: NA; length: 16; J: TRBJ1-6; CDR3: CASSGRGSSYNSPLHF; DNA: TGTGCCAGCAGTGGTCGGGGGAGCTCCTATAATTCACCCCTCCACTTT
V: TRBV7-9; size: few; D: TRBD2; length: 19; J: TRBJ2-2; CDR3: CASSGRTSGANWDTGELFF; DNA: TGTGCCAGCAGCGGAAGGACTAGCGGGGCCAATTGGGACACCGGGGAGCTGTTTTTT
V: TRBV11-1; size: many; D: TRBD2; length: 15; J: TRBJ2-3; CDR3: CASSLGLPTTDTQYF; DNA: TGTGCCAGCAGCTTGGGACTACCGACCACAGATACGCAGTATTTT
V: TRBV28; size: NA; D: NA; length: 13; J: TRBJ2-3; CDR3: CASSLRPTDTQYF; DNA: TGTGCCAGCAGTTTAAGACCCACAGATACGCAGTATTTT
V: TRBV28; size: NA; D: NA; length: 15; J: TRBJ1-3; CDR3: CASSLIRASGNTIYF; DNA: TGTGCCAGCAGTTTAATAAGGGCCTCTGGAAACACCATATATTTT
V: TRBV20-1; size: few; D: TRBD1; length: 17; J: TRBJ1-6; CDR3: CSARGGSGDRADSPLHF; DNA: TGCAGTGCTAGAGGGGGGTCGGGGGACAGGGCGGATTCACCCCTCCACTTT
V: TRBV7-2; size: many; D: NA; length: 13; J: TRBJ1-2; CDR3: CASSLDSYVGYTF; DNA: TGTGCCAGCAGCCTTGACTCCTATGTCGGCTACACCTTC
V: TRBV18; size: few; D: TRBD1; length: 15; J: TRBJ2-7; CDR3: CASSPRGQGGNEQYF; DNA: TGTGCCAGCTCACCGCGGGGACAGGGTGGCAACGAGCAGTACTTC
V: TRBV16; size: many; D: NA; length: 14; J: TRBJ2-7; CDR3: CASSPSDKSYEQYF; DNA: TGTGCCAGCAGCCCTTCTGACAAGTCCTACGAGCAGTACTTC
V: TRBV28; size: many; D: NA; length: 15; J: TRBJ1-5; CDR3: CASSPTDYSNQPQHF; DNA: TGTGCCAGCAGTCCGACCGACTATAGCAATCAGCCCCAGCATTTT
V: TRBV19; size: NA; D: NA; length: 16; J: TRBJ1-5; CDR3: CASSTRWITSNQPQHF; DNA: TGTGCCAGTAGTACCCGATGGATCACTAGCAATCAGCCCCAGCATTTT
V: TRBV28; size: many; D: NA; length: 13; J: TRBJ2-7; CDR3: CASRPPTVYEQYF; DNA: TGTGCCAGCAGGCCTCCCACAGTCTACGAGCAGTACTTC
V: TRBV6-2/TRBV6-3; size: many; D: NA; length: 12; J: TRBJ2-1; CDR3: CASSQDSNEQFF; DNA: TGTGCCAGCAGCCAGGACTCAAATGAGCAGTTCTTC
V: TRBV12-5; size: many; D: TRBD1; length: 15; J: TRBJ2-1; CDR3: CASGRQGETYNEQFF; DNA: TGTGCTAGTGGCCGACAGGGGGAAACCTACAATGAGCAGTTCTTC
V: TRBV20-1; size: many; D: NA; length: 13; J: TRBJ2-7; CDR3: CSARQGPRYEQYF; DNA: TGCAGTGCTAGACAGGGTCCTCGATACGAGCAGTACTTC
V: TRBV28; size: many; D: TRBD2; length: 15; J: TRBJ2-3; CDR3: CASSLTSGSIDTQYF; DNA: TGTGCCAGCAGTCTGACTAGCGGGAGTATAGATACGCAGTATTTT
V: TRBV9; size: once; D: NA; length: 17; J: TRBJ2-2; CDR3: CASSVHSLTRGGGELFF; DNA: TGTGCCAGCAGCGTCCACTCACTGACTAGGGGGGGCGGGGAGCTGTTTTTT
V: TRBV27; size: few; D: NA; length: 15; J: TRBJ1-1; CDR3: CASSQPGYGVTEAFF; DNA: TGTGCCAGCAGTCAACCGGGATACGGGGTCACTGAAGCTTTCTTT
V: TRBV12-3/TRBV12-4; size: few; D: NA; length: 15; J: TRBJ2-5; CDR3: CASTRGPGVQETQYF; DNA: TGTGCCAGCACCCGGGGCCCGGGGGTCCAAGAGACCCAGTACTTC
V: TRBV9; size: NA; D: NA; length: 13; J: TRBJ2-3; CDR3: CASSAFREDTQYF; DNA: TGTGCCAGCAGCGCCTTCCGGGAGGATACGCAGTATTTT
V: TRBV27; size: many; D: NA; length: 15; J: TRBJ2-1; CDR3: CASSWDFSSYNEQFF; DNA: TGTGCCAGCAGTTGGGACTTCAGCTCCTACAATGAGCAGTTCTTC
V: TRBV28; size: many; D: NA; length: 12; J: TRBJ2-1; CDR3: CASRQDQGEQFF; DNA: TGTGCCAGCAGACAGGACCAAGGGGAGCAGTTCTTC
V: TRBV5-5; size: few; D: NA; length: 14; J: TRBJ2-7; CDR3: CASGSRDSFYEQYF; DNA: TGTGCCAGCGGTTCCCGAGACAGCTTCTACGAGCAGTACTTC
V: TRBV29-1; size: many; D: TRBD2; length: 14; J: TRBJ2-7; CDR3: CSVAPGLGSYEQYF; DNA: TGCAGCGTTGCCCCGGGACTAGGGTCCTACGAGCAGTACTTC
V: TRBV5-1; size: many; D: TRBD2; length: 14; J: TRBJ2-1; CDR3: CASSSGLAWNEQFF; DNA: TGCGCCAGCAGCTCCGGACTAGCGTGGAATGAGCAGTTCTTC
V: TRBV4-3; size: many; D: TRBD2; length: 17; J: TRBJ2-1; CDR3: CASSQDLAGSSYNEQFF; DNA: TGCGCCAGCAGCCAAGATCTAGCGGGAAGCTCCTACAATGAGCAGTTCTTC
V: TRBV2; size: many; D: TRBD1; length: 17; J: TRBJ1-1; CDR3: CASRSSVPGTVNTEAFF; DNA: TGTGCCAGCAGGTCGTCAGTTCCAGGGACAGTGAACACTGAAGCTTTCTTT
V: TRBV5-1; size: many; D: NA; length: 12; J: TRBJ1-1; CDR3: CASSTHNSEAFF; DNA: TGCGCCAGCAGCACTCACAATTCTGAAGCTTTCTTT
V: TRBV10-3; size: NA; D: NA; length: 14; J: TRBJ2-2; CDR3: CAIKGGTNTGELFF; DNA: TGTGCCATCAAGGGGGGTACCAACACCGGGGAGCTGTTTTTT
V: TRBV24-1; size: few; D: TRBD1; length: 17; J: TRBJ2-1; CDR3: CATSEDGPGQVNNEQFF; DNA: TGTGCCACCAGTGAGGACGGACCGGGACAGGTAAACAATGAGCAGTTCTTC
V: TRBV7-2; size: many; D: TRBD1; length: 15; J: TRBJ2-7; CDR3: CASSLRGQGAWEQYF; DNA: TGTGCCAGCAGCTTACGGGGACAGGGGGCGTGGGAGCAGTACTTC
V: TRBV18; size: many; D: TRBD1; length: 18; J: TRBJ1-1; CDR3: CASSRTGTGGLMNTEAFF; DNA: TGTGCCAGCTCACGTACCGGGACAGGGGGGCTAATGAACACTGAAGCTTTCTTT
V: TRBV20-1; size: few; D: TRBD2; length: 15; J: TRBJ2-5; CDR3: CSATGTSGTQETQYF; DNA: TGCAGTGCTACAGGGACTAGCGGGACGCAAGAGACCCAGTACTTC
V: TRBV27; size: many; D: TRBD1; length: 15; J: TRBJ2-3; CDR3: CASSLYGQATDTQYF; DNA: TGTGCCAGCAGTTTATACGGACAGGCCACAGATACGCAGTATTTT
V: TRBV28; size: few; D: TRBD2; length: 15; J: TRBJ2-1; CDR3: CATLRFPIAGVEQFF; DNA: TGTGCCACCCTCCGGTTCCCTATAGCGGGAGTCGAGCAGTTCTTC
V: TRBV7-2; size: few; D: NA; length: 12; J: TRBJ2-7; CDR3: CASSSNTDEQYF; DNA: TGTGCCAGCAGCTCAAACACGGACGAGCAGTACTTC
V: TRBV20-1; size: few; D: TRBD2; length: 15; J: TRBJ2-2; CDR3: CSARRASGSNGELFF; DNA: TGCAGTGCCCGGCGGGCTAGCGGGAGCAACGGGGAGCTGTTTTTT
V: TRBV7-2; size: NA; D: NA; length: 14; J: TRBJ2-7; CDR3: CASSLPRERREQYF; DNA: TGTGCCAGCAGCTTGCCCCGGGAGAGGCGCGAGCAGTACTTC
V: TRBV15; size: few; D: NA; length: 12; J: TRBJ2-1; CDR3: CATSRDSNEQFF; DNA: TGTGCCACCAGCCGAGACAGCAATGAGCAGTTCTTC
V: TRBV12-3/TRBV12-4; size: many; D: TRBD1; length: 15; J: TRBJ2-7; CDR3: CASSLAGTGGGKQYF; DNA: TGTGCCAGCAGTTTAGCCGGGACAGGGGGCGGCAAGCAGTACTTC
V: TRBV15; size: NA; D: NA; length: 14; J: TRBJ2-7; CDR3: CATIRTKNIYEQYF; DNA: TGTGCCACAATCAGGACTAAAAATATATACGAGCAGTACTTC